The 7 T cell receptor beta chains in this list originate from one sample, sequenced in a study of Ad26.COV2.S vaccination and SARS-CoV-2 variants. The treatment was: roughly 19 received Ad26.COV2.S at low or high dose, single or two shots; 5 received placebo; per-sample allocation not given. Sampling was performed 63 days after the first vaccine or placebo injection. Clones were sequenced by immunoSEQ multiplex PCR, and TCRdb holds only the in-frame ones, with some missing. The table has around 500,000 clones, 70% to 90% seen once. The specimen was peripheral blood, collected in a trial of Ad26.COV2.S vaccine versus placebo. These receptors all stem from a person aged 18-65 years who received the Ad26.COV2.S COVID-19 vaccine or a placebo.

This clone was seen only once. This chain links TRBV9 with TRBJ2-1; the match to TRBD2 covers 9 bases. The CDR3 totals 17 residues. Germline V gene sequence: CDR1 SGDLS, CDR2 YYNGEE. V shed 3 bases and J 8 bases; nucleotides not matched to a gene: 15. The CDR3 DNA follows: TGTGCCAGCAGCGACCCCCAAGGGCTAGCGGGGAGGTATGAGCAGTTCTTC. This sequence encodes CASSDPQGLAGRYEQFF.

The chain carries TRBV19 and TRBJ1-2; D is ambiguous. The germline gives CDR1 LNHDA, CDR2 SQIVND (reference sequence). The CDR3 is 13 amino acids. V lost 7 bases, J lost 5 bases, and 14 bases lay in between. The chain's CDR3 is CASNLDWRYGYTF. CDR3 nucleotides: TGTGCCAGTAATTTGGATTGGAGATATGGCTACACCTTC.

The chain couples TRBV6-5 to TRBJ2-5; the match to TRBD1 covers 7 bases. This CDR3 has 15 amino acids. From germline, CDR1 is MNHEY and CDR2 SVGAGI. With V trimmed by 4 bases and J by 6 bases, 11 bases remained unmatched. Written as DNA, the CDR3 is TGTGCCAGCAGTTCAGTAAGGCAGGGGGTAAAGACCCAGTACTTC. It specifies CASSSVRQGVKTQYF.

V usage is TRBV11-3 and J usage is TRBJ2-3; D is undetermined. V was pared by 0 bases and J by 0 bases, with 10 bases between. Per germline, CDR1 SGHNT and CDR2 YENEEA. The length of the CDR3 is 16 residues. The CDR3 nucleotides are TGTGCCAGCAGCTTAGATGGCGGCGCTAGCACAGATACGCAGTATTTT. Its translation is CASSLDGGASTDTQYF.

The chain is built from TRBV7-2 and TRBJ2-3; 12 bases are shared with TRBD1. Germline trimming cut 4 bases from V and 4 bases from J; bases unmatched to any gene: 6. Per the germline V gene, CDR1 is SGHTA and CDR2 is FQGNSA. This CDR3 spans 16 amino acids. As DNA, the CDR3 is TGTGCCAGCAGCTCCGGGGACAGGGGGCATCCAGATACGCAGTATTTT. Translated: CASSSGDRGHPDTQYF.

V usage is TRBV7-9 and J usage is TRBJ2-1; 9 positions match TRBD1. V trimming: 5 bases; J trimming: 7 bases; junction bases outside the gene matches: 6. The CDR3 is 14 residues long. Germline values: CDR1 SEHNR, CDR2 FQNEAQ (reference sequence). Here the CDR3 reads CASSGDRVRNEQFF. CDR3 coding DNA: TGTGCCAGCAGCGGGGACAGGGTGAGGAATGAGCAGTTCTTC. The variable domain in full, completed from reference TRBV7-9 and TRBJ2-1, reads DTGVSQNPRHKITKRGQNVTFRCDPISEHNRLYWYRQTLGQGPEFLTYFQNEAQLEKSRLLSDRFSAERPKGSFSTLEIQRTEQGDSAMYLCASSGDRVRNEQFFGPGTRLTVL.

The J gene is TRBJ2-2, the V gene TRBV9, with D unclear. The CDR3 spans 12 residues. Germline V gene data show CDR1 as SGDLS and CDR2 as YYNGEE. V lost 4 bases and J lost 5, with 6 bases in between. DNA for the CDR3: TGTGCCAGCAGCTGGAGAACCGGGGAGCTGTTTTTT. Protein product: CASSWRTGELFF.